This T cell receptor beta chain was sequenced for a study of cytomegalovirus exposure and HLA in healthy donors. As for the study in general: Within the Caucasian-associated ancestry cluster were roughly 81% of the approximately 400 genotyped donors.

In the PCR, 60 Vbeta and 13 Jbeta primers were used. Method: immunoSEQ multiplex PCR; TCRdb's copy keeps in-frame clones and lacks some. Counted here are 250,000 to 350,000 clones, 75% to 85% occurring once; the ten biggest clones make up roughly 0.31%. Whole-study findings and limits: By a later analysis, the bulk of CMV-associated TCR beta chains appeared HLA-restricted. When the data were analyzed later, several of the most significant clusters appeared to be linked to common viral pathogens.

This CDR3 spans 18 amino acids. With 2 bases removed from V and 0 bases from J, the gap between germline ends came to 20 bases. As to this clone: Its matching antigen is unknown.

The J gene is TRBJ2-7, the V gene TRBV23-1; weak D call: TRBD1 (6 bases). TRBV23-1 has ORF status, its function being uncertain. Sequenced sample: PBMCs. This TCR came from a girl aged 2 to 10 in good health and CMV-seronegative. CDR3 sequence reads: CASSQKPQRIGGSYEQYF. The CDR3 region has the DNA TGCGCCAGCAGTCAAAAGCCCCAGAGAATAGGGGGCTCCTACGAGCAGTACTTC.